The rows below give T cell receptor beta chains drawn from one sample of a study of T cell changes during pregnancy in multiple sclerosis. Profiling relied on immunoSEQ multiplex PCR, and the TCRdb table lists in-frame clones only, not all of them. This table holds 95,000 to 100,000 clones, more than 90% found once. This sample comprised peripheral blood, obtained in the second trimester of pregnancy. The receptors were sampled from a female donor with multiple sclerosis, enrolled in a pregnancy study. Both conserved end residues are part of each CDR3. Fields, in order: J gene, D gene, clone size, V gene, CDR3 DNA, CDR3 protein. A D gene is named only where the DNA matches it firmly. Clone sizes are given selectively: once, few, many, or a class where the clone is expanded.

TRBJ2-6	.	.	TRBV15	TGTGCCACCAGCAGAGATGTTAGCTCTGGGGCCAACGTCCTGACTTTC	CATSRDVSSGANVLTF
TRBJ2-1	.	.	TRBV5-1	TGCGCCAGCAGCTTGGACGGGAGTTCCTACAATGAGCAGTTCTTC	CASSLDGSSYNEQFF
TRBJ2-1	.	.	TRBV4-1	TGCGCCAGCAGTGGTTCGAGAGGGGGAAGCAATGAGCAGTTCTTC	CASSGSRGGSNEQFF
TRBJ1-1	.	.	TRBV27	TGTGCCAGCAGTTTAGAGGAAAGAGGGGAGGGGAACACTGAAGCTTTCTTT	CASSLEERGEGNTEAFF
TRBJ1-2	.	few	TRBV28	TGTGCCAGCAGTTTAACAGGGACCGGCTACACCTTC	CASSLTGTGYTF
TRBJ1-2	.	.	TRBV2	TGTGCCAGCAGTGAAGCGCGCGGGGCGGCGGGCTACACCTTC	CASSEARGAAGYTF
TRBJ2-6	TRBD2	.	TRBV7-9	TGTGCCAGCAGCCCGGGACTAGCGGGAGGGACTGTGGCCAACGTCCTGACTTTC	CASSPGLAGGTVANVLTF
TRBJ2-5	.	.	TRBV25-1	TGTGCCAGCAGAAGGGGTGGTGGTACGGAGACCCAGTACTTC	CASRRGGGTETQYF
TRBJ2-2	.	.	TRBV18	TGTGCCAGCTCACCAAGCGGCGGGAAGAACACCGGGGAGCTGTTTTTT	CASSPSGGKNTGELFF
TRBJ2-1	TRBD2	.	TRBV28	TGTGCCAGCAGGGGACTAGCGGGAGAACGGAAAAATGAGCAGTTCTTC	CASRGLAGERKNEQFF
TRBJ2-2	TRBD2	.	TRBV7-2	TGTGCCACCAGCGGGGTTAGCGGGAGGGGAAACACCGGGGAGCTGTTTTTT	CATSGVSGRGNTGELFF
TRBJ2-2	TRBD1	once	TRBV13	TGTGCCAGCAGCTACGGGACAGGGAGTGGCACCGGGGAGCTGTTTTTT	CASSYGTGSGTGELFF
TRBJ2-1	.	.	TRBV5-6	TGTGCCAGCAGCCTAGTCGGCGTTTGGTCCAATGAGCAGTTCTTC	CASSLVGVWSNEQFF
TRBJ2-7	.	once	TRBV27	TGTGCCAGCAGTTTATACTACAGGGCCCCCTACGAGCAGTACTTC	CASSLYYRAPYEQYF
TRBJ2-7	.	.	TRBV2	TGTGCCTCCCAGGGGCGCGGGCAGTACTTC	CASQGRGQYF
TRBJ1-1	.	.	TRBV25-1	TGTGCCAGCAGTAACCAGGGAGGTACTGAAGCTTTCTTT	CASSNQGGTEAFF